In this sample, the clone carrying this T cell receptor (beta chain) turned up a few times. Antigen: not known. The sample is drawn from a study of T cells after yellow fever vaccination. Study background: SMART-Seq v4 Ultra Low Input served to prepare low-cell-number fractions.

V was pared by 6 bases and J by 7 bases, with 25 bases between. The CDR3 spans 17 residues. A process of 5'RACE template switching, which added a universal primer site and UMIs, was used to make TCR cDNA. TCRdb reprocessed the 5' RACE reads with MiXCR, giving one entry per CDR3 protein. The data show about 320,000 distinct CDR3 sequences, roughly a tenth seen once. Study-level results: Most primary-vaccination clones recurred post-booster (roughly 96% CD4, around 88% CD8).

The receptor was isolated from a man younger than 35 who received the YFV17D yellow fever vaccine. The gene calls are TRBV12-3 or TRBV12-4 and TRBJ2-1; D perhaps matches TRBD2 (5 bases). Source: CD4+ T cells sorted from PBMCs, taken 45 days after the yellow fever booster vaccination. The CDR3 DNA is TGTGCCAGCAGGTACGGAGGCGCCGGTTGGGTCGCAAATGAGCAGTTCTTC. Its protein product is CASRYGGAGWVANEQFF.